This T cell receptor (beta chain) emerged from a study of T cell responses to AZD1222 COVID-19 vaccine. Regarding this clone: As yet, its antigen is unknown.

Whole-study findings and limits: The repertoires were collected only after the peak T cell response. At baseline, just six or seven AZD1222 recipients tested seropositive.

The repertoire was sequenced with immunoSEQ multiplex PCR; TCRdb's copy has only in-frame clones and lacks some. The sample has 150,000 to 200,000 clones; approximately 90% are singletons. Timing groups of about 4 and about 12 weeks for second doses were pooled. This specimen consisted of peripheral blood, obtained 28 days after the second AZD1222 dose. The TCR sequence derives from an adult who received the AZD1222 COVID-19 vaccine.

CDR3 protein: CASSLEGNPGEQYF. CDR3 coding DNA: TGTGCCAGCAGCTTAGAGGGGAACCCTGGGGAGCAGTACTTC. The chain uses TRBV7-9 and TRBJ2-7; D possibly corresponds to TRBD1 (5 bases). There are 14 residues in the CDR3. CDR1 is SEHNR and CDR2 is FQNEAQ in the germline V gene (reference sequence). With 1 base removed from V and 7 bases from J, the gap between germline ends came to 14 bases.